The T cell receptor beta chain under discussion was sequenced for a study of blood T cell repertoires in COVID-19. Under the authors' procedure: Nucleated cell number was recorded as an estimate derived from reference gene primer amplification. The data were produced by immunoSEQ multiplex PCR, yet TCRdb's version contains in-frame clones alone and is incomplete. That table gives V, J and clone size, and the DNA gave D and trimming. The table has about 60,000 clones, about three quarters seen once; the top ten hold 50%. V shed 1 base and J shed 8 bases, with 12 bases lying between them. Germline CDR1 is SGHVS and CDR2 is FQNEAQ. CDR3 size: 14 residues.

The V call is TRBV7-8, the J call TRBJ2-1; tentatively, D is TRBD2 (6 bases). The sequencing sample was made of peripheral blood. This clonotype was obtained from an elderly woman with acute or convalescent COVID-19. CDR3 protein: CASSLVEGSDEQFF. DNA for the CDR3: TGTGCCAGCAGCTTAGTGGAGGGATCCGATGAGCAGTTCTTC.